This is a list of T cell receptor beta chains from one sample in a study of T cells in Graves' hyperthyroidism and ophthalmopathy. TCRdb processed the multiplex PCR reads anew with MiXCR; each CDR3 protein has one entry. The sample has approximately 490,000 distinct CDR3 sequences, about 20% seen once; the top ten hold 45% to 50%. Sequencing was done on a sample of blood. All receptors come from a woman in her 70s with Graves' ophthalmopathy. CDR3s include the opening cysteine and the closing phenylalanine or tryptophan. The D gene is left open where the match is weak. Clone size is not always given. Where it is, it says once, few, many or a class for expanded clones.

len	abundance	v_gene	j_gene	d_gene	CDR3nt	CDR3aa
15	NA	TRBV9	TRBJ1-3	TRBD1	TGTGCCAGCAGCGCACAGACAGGGTGGGGAAACACCATATATTTT	CASSAQTGWGNTIYF
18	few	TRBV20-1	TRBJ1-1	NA	TGCAGTGCTAGCCAAATCCCCCGGGACGTCTGGGAGAGCACTGAAGCTTTCTTT	CSASQIPRDVWESTEAFF
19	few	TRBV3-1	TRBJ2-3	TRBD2	TGTGCCAGCAGCCAACGACCTCTGACTAGCGGAGTCAGCACAGATACGCAGTATTTT	CASSQRPLTSGVSTDTQYF
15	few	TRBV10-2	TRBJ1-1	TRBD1	TGCGCCAGCAGCATACCTCCTGGGACAGGCAATGAAGCTTTCTTT	CASSIPPGTGNEAFF
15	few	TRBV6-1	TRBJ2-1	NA	TGTGCCAGCAGTGAAATCCCCAGGATTCGCAATGAGCAGTTCTTC	CASSEIPRIRNEQFF
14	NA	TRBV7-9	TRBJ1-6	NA	TGTGCCAGCAGCCAGGGAACAGGGCGTTCACCCCTCCACTTT	CASSQGTGRSPLHF
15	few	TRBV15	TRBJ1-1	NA	TGTGCCACCAGCAGAGAGGCAGGGTGGGGCACTGAAGCTTTCTTT	CATSREAGWGTEAFF
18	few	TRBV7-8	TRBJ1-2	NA	TGTGCCAGCAGCCTACCTCCAGGGGCCCCGGAGGTAAGCGATGGCTACACCTTC	CASSLPPGAPEVSDGYTF
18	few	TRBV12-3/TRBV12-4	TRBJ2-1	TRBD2	TGTGCCAGCAGCCATGGGACTAGCGGGAGTGGTGGGTACAATGAGCAGTTCTTC	CASSHGTSGSGGYNEQFF
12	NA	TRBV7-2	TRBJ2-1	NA	TGTGCCAGCAGCTTAGCGGGCATAGAGCAGTTCTTC	CASSLAGIEQFF
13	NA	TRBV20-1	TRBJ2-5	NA	TGCAGTGCCCCTGTGGCGGGAAGAGAGACCCAGTACTTC	CSAPVAGRETQYF
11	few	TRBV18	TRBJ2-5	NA	TGTGCCAGCTCACCAATAGAGACCCAGTACTTC	CASSPIETQYF
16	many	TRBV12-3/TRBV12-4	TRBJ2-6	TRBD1	TGTGCCAGCAGTTACTGGACAGGGTCTGGGGCCAACGTCCTGACTTTC	CASSYWTGSGANVLTF
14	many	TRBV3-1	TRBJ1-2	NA	TGTGCCAGCAGCCAAGATGGCTTCTCGAAGGGCTACACCTTC	CASSQDGFSKGYTF
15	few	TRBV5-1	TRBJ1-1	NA	TGCGCCAGCAGCACCTTCAGGGGTGAGGACACTGAAGCTTTCTTT	CASSTFRGEDTEAFF
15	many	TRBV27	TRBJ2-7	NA	TGTGCCAGCAGTTTCGGGTTTCTAGGTAACTACGAGCAGTACTTC	CASSFGFLGNYEQYF
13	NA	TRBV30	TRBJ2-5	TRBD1	TGTGCCTGGAGTGGGGTGGTAACAGGGGCCCAGTACTTC	CAWSGVVTGAQYF
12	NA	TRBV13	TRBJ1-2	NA	TGTGCCAGCAGCCGTTGGGGGACACCTCTCACCTTC	CASSRWGTPLTF
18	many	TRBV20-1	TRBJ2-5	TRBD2	TGCAGTGCTAGAGTCCTAGTCCGACTAGCGGGGGGCGGAAAGACCCAGTACTTC	CSARVLVRLAGGGKTQYF
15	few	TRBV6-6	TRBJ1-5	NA	TGTGCCAGCAGTTACTCGTCGGGTACCAATCAGCCCCAGCATTTT	CASSYSSGTNQPQHF
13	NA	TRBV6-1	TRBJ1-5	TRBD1	TGTGCCAGCCAACAGGGGGGCAATCAGCCCCAGCATTTT	CASQQGGNQPQHF
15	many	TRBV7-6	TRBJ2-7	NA	TGTGCCAGCAGCTTAGTTCCGGAGGGGGAATACGAGCAGTACTTC	CASSLVPEGEYEQYF
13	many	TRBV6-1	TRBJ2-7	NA	TGTGCCAGCAGTGTACGCGACGCCTACGAGCAGTACTTC	CASSVRDAYEQYF
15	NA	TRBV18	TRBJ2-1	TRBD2	TGTGCCAGCTCATCATTCTGGGGGGGTACGAATGAGCAGTTCTTC	CASSSFWGGTNEQFF
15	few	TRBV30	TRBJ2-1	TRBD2	TGTGCCTGGAGCGCGGGACTAGCGGGAGAGTCTGAGCAGTTCTTC	CAWSAGLAGESEQFF
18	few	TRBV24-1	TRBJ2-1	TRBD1	TGTGCCACCAGTGAGCACCTTGGACCGGGACAGGGAAGGAATGAGCAGTTCTTC	CATSEHLGPGQGRNEQFF
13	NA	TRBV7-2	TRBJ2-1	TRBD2	TGTGCCGAGGGGACTACTGCCTACAATGAGCAGTTCTTC	CAEGTTAYNEQFF